The clone carrying this T cell receptor beta chain was picked up one time. What it recognizes is unknown. This sample is drawn from a study of T cell responses to AZD1222 COVID-19 vaccine. Study observations and caveats: Two AZD1222 administrations were followed by greater Spike-specific TCR breadth and depth. White British people made up most donors, females outnumbered males, and clonal diversity was possibly underestimated.

The data were produced by immunoSEQ multiplex PCR, yet TCRdb's version contains in-frame clones alone and is incomplete. The sample shows approximately 150,000 clones, roughly 92% of them seen only once. Pooled samples include second doses given at about 4 or 12 weeks. Deletions cut 1 base from V and 1 base from J, with 12 bases between. CDR1 is SGHDT, CDR2 YYEEEE, per germline. The CDR3 runs to 16 residues. The receptor was derived from an adult who received the AZD1222 COVID-19 vaccine. Specimen: peripheral blood, collected 28 days after the second AZD1222 dose. The chain links TRBV5-6 to TRBJ2-1; no firm D call. Here the CDR3 reads CASSLSQELSYNEQFF. The DNA of the CDR3 is TGTGCCAGCAGCTTGTCTCAGGAGCTGTCCTACAATGAGCAGTTCTTC.